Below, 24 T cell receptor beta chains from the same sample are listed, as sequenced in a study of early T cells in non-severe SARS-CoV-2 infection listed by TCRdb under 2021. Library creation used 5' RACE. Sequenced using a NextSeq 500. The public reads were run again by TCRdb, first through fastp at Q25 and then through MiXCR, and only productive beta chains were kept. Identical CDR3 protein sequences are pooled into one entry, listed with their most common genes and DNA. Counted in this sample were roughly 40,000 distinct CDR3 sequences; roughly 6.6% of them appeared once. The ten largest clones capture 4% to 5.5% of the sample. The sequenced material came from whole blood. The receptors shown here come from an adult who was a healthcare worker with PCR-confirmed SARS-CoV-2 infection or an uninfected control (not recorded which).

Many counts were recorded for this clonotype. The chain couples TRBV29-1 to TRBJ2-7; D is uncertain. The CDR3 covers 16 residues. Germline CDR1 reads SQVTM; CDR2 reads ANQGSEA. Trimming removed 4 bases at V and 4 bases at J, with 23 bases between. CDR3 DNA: TGCAGCGTTGTCCTGACGGACCTTCCCAGCCCTTACGAGCAGTACTTC. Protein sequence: CSVVLTDLPSPYEQYF.

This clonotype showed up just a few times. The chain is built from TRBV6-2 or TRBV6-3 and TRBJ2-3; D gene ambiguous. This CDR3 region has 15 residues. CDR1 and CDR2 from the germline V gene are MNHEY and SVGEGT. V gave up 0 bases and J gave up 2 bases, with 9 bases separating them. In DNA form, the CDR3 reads TGTGCCAGCAGTTACTCCTGGGCAAACACAGATACGCAGTATTTT. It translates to CASSYSWANTDTQYF.

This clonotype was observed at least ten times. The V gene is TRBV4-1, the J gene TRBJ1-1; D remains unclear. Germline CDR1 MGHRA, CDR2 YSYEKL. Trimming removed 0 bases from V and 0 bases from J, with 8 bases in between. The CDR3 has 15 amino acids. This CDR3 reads CASSQDHQMNTEAFF. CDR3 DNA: TGCGCCAGCAGCCAAGATCATCAGATGAACACTGAAGCTTTCTTT.

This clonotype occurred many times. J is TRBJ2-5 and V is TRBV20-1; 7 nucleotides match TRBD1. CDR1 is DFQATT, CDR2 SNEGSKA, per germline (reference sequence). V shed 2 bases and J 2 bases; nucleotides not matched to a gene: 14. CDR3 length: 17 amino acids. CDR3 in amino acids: CSARPQGRRATQETQYF. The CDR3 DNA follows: TGCAGTGCTAGACCACAGGGGCGCAGGGCCACACAAGAGACCCAGTACTTC.

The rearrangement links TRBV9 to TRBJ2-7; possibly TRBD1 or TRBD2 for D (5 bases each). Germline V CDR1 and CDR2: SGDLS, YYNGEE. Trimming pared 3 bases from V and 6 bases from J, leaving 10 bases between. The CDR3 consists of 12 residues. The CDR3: CASSADGAEQYF. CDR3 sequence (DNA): TGTGCCAGCAGCGCCGACGGGGCCGAGCAGTACTTC. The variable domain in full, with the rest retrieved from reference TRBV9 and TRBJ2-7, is DSGVTQTPKHLITATGQRVTLRCSPRSGDLSVYWYQQSLDQGLQFLIQYYNGEERAKGNILERFSAQQFPDLHSELNLSSLELGDSALYFCASSADGAEQYFGPGTRLTVT.

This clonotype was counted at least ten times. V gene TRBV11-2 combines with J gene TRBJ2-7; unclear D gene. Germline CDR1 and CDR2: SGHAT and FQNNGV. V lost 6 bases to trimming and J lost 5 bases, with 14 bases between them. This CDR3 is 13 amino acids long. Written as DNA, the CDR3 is TGTGCCAGCAGTCGATTAGTGAGACACGAGCAGTACTTC. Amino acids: CASSRLVRHEQYF.

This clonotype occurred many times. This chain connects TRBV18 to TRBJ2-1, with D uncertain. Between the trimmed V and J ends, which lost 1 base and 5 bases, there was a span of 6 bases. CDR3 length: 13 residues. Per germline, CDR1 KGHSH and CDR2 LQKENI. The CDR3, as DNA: TGTGCCAGCTCACCACATGTGAACAATGAGCAGTTCTTC. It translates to CASSPHVNNEQFF.

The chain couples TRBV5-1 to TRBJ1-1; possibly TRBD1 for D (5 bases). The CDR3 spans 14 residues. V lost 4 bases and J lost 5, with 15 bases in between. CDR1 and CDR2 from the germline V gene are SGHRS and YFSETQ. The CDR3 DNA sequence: TGCGCCAGCAGCCCCGGACATGAAGGGACTGAAGCTTTCTTT. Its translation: CASSPGHEGTEAFF.

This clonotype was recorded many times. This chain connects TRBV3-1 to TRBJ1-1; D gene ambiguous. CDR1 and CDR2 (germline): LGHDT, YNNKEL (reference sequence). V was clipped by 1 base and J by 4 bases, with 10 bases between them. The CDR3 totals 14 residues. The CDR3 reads CASSQVRTATEAFF. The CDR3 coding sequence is TGTGCCAGCAGCCAAGTTCGGACCGCCACTGAAGCTTTCTTT.

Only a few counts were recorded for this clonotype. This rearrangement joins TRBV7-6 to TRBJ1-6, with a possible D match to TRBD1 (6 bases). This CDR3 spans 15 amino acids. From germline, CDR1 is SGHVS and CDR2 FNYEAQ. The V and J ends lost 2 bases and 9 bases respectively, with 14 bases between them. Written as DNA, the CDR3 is TGTGCCAGCAGCTTACGGCAGGGGCCTCTTTCACCCCTCCACTTT. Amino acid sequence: CASSLRQGPLSPLHF.

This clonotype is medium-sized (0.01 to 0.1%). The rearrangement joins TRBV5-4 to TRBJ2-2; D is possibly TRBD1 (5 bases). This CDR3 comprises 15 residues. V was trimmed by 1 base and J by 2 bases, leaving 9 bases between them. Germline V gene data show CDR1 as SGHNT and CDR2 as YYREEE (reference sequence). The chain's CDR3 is CASSLFGANTGELFF. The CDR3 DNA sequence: TGTGCCAGCAGCTTGTTTGGGGCCAACACCGGGGAGCTGTTTTTT.

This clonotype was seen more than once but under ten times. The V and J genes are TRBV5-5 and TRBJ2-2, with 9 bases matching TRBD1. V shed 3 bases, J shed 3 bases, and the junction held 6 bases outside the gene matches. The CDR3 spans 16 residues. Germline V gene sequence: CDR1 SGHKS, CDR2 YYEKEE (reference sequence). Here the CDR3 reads CASSWGTGRDTGELFF. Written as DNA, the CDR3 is TGTGCCAGCAGCTGGGGGACAGGGCGGGACACCGGGGAGCTGTTTTTT.

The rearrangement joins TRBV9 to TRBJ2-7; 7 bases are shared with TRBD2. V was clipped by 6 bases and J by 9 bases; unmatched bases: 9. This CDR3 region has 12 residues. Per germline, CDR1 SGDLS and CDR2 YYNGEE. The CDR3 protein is CASNRPGGRQYF. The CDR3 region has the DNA TGTGCCAGCAATAGGCCGGGAGGCCGGCAGTACTTC.

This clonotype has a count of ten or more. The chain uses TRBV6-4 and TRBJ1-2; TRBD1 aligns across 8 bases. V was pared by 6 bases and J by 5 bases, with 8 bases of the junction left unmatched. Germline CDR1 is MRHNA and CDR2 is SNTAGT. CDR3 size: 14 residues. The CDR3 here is CASRPGQGRYGYTF. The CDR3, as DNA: TGTGCCAGCAGGCCCGGACAGGGACGGTATGGCTACACCTTC.

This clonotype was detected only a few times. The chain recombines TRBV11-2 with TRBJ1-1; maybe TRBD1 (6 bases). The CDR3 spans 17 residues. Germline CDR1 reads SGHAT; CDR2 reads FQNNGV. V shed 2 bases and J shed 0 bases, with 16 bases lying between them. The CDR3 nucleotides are TGTGCCAGCAGCTTACTTAAAAGGACAGCTATGAACACTGAAGCTTTCTTT. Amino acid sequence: CASSLLKRTAMNTEAFF. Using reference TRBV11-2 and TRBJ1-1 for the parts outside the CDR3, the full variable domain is EAGVAQSPRYKIIEKRQSVAFWCNPISGHATLYWYQQILGQGPKLLIQFQNNGVVDDSQLPKDRFSAERLKGVDSTLKIQPAKLEDSAVYLCASSLLKRTAMNTEAFFGQGTRLTVV.

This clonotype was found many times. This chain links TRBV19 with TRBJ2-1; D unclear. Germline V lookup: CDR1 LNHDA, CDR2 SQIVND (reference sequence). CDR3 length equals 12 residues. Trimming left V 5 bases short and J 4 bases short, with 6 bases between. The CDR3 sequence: CASSPRYNEQFF. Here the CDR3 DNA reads TGTGCCAGTAGTCCCCGTTACAATGAGCAGTTCTTC.

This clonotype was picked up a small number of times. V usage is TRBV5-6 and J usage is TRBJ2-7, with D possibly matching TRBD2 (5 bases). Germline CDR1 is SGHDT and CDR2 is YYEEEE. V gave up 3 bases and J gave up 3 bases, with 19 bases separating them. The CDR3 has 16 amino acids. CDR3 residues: CASSSVAGKRVYEQYF. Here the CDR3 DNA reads TGTGCCAGCAGCTCAGTCGCCGGGAAAAGGGTCTACGAGCAGTACTTC.

This CDR3 reads CASSAWSGGLKNIQYF. CDR3 bases: TGTGCCAGCAGCGCATGGTCAGGGGGCTTAAAAAACATTCAGTACTTC. The rearrangement joins TRBV9 to TRBJ2-4; 8 bases are shared with TRBD1. The CDR3 has 16 residues. J was trimmed by 4 bases and V by 3 bases; bases with no gene match: 9. Germline V gene sequence: CDR1 SGDLS, CDR2 YYNGEE.

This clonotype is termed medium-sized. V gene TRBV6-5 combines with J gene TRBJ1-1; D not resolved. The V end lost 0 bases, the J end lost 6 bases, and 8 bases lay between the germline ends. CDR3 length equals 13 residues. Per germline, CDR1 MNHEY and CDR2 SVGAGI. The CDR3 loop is CASSYSGPPEAFF. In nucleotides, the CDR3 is TGTGCCAGCAGTTACTCCGGACCGCCTGAAGCTTTCTTT.

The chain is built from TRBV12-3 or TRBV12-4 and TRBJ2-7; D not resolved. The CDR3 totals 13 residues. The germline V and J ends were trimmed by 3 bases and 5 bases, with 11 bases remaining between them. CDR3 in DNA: TGTGCCAGCAGTTTCGTGCTAGTAAACGAGCAGTACTTC. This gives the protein CASSFVLVNEQYF.

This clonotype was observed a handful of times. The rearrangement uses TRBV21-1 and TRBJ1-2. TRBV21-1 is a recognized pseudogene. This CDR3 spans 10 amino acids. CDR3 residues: CASSPTRRTF. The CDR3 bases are TGTGCCAGCAGTCCAACCCGTCGCACCTTC.

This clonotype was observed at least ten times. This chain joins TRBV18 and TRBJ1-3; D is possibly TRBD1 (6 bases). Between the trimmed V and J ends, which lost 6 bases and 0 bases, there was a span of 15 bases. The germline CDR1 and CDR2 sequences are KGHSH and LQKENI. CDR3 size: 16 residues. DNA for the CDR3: TGTGCCAGCTCGCAACCAGGGGAACCCTCTGGAAACACCATATATTTT. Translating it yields CASSQPGEPSGNTIYF.

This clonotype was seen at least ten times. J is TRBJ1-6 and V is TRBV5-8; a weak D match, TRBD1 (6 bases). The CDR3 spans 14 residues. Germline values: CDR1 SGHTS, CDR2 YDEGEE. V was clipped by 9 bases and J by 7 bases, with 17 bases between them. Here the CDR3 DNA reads TGTGCCACCATAATCGGGGGCTTGAATTCACCCCTCCACTTT. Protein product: CATIIGGLNSPLHF.

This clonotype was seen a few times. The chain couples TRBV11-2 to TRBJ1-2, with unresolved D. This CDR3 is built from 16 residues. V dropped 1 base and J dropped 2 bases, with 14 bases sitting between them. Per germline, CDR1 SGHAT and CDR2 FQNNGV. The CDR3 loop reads CASSLVRSPLNYGYTF. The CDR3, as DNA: TGTGCCAGCAGCTTAGTGAGGAGCCCCCTGAACTATGGCTACACCTTC.